This note documents a single T cell receptor beta chain sequence. Treatment described: roughly 19 received Ad26.COV2.S at low or high dose, single or two shots; five or six received placebo; per-sample allocation not given. The samples date from day 63 after the first vaccine or placebo injection. The germline V gene encodes CDR1 GTSNPN and CDR2 SVGIG (reference sequence). The J segment lost 0 bases and the V segment lost 7 bases, leaving 5 bases of the junction unmatched. The CDR3 runs to 13 residues. This sample is drawn from a study of Ad26.COV2.S vaccination and SARS-CoV-2 variants. Method: immunoSEQ multiplex PCR; TCRdb's copy keeps in-frame clones and lacks some. In the table there are roughly 320,000 clones, around 86% of which are singletons.

The TCR comes from a person between 18 and 65 years old who received the Ad26.COV2.S COVID-19 vaccine or a placebo. This chain connects TRBV30 to TRBJ1-2; 7 bases fit TRBD1. The specimen comprised peripheral blood, sampled in a trial of Ad26.COV2.S vaccine versus placebo. The CDR3 is CAYAGTANYGYTF. The CDR3 DNA reads TGTGCCTACGCCGGGACAGCTAACTATGGCTACACCTTC.